In this sample, the clone carrying this TCR beta chain turned up many times. Antigen specificity is unknown. The data are from a study of metastatic and nonmetastatic thyroid tumors. Study-level points and caveats: Benign nodules were reported to have significantly lower TCR beta diversity than malignant thyroid tumors, in blood and tumor.

Trimming took 4 bases from V and 6 from J; bases not matched to a gene: 7. The CDR3 spans 15 residues. CDR1 is DFQATT, CDR2 SNEGSKA, per germline (reference sequence). Every patient was untreated before thyroid surgery. MiXCR reprocessed the PCR reads for TCRdb. The sample lists about 37,000 clones, 13% seen once, with 8% to 9.5% in the top ten. The chain combines TRBV20-1 with TRBJ2-2, with 11 positions matching TRBD2. Sequencing was performed on blood. This sequence was found in a female donor with papillary thyroid cancer or a benign thyroid nodule (not recorded which). Some clones in this sample may be carry-over from other donors' samples. This chain's CDR3 is CSATKLAGEAGELFF. The CDR3 coding sequence is TGCAGTGCTACTAAACTAGCGGGAGAGGCCGGGGAGCTGTTTTTT.